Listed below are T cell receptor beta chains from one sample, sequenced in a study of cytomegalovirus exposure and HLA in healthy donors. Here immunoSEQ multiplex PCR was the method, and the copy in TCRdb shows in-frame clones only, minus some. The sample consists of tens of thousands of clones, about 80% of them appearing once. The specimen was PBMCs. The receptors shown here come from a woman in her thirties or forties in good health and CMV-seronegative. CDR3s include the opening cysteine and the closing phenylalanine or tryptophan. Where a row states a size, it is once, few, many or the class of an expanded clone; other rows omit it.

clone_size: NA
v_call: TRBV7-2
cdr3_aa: CASRSTWARNEQFF

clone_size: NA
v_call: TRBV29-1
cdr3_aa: CSGRLAGDTGELFF

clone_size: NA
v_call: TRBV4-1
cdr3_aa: CASSQPTRSYEQYF

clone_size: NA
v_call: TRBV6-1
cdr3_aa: CASTQDRDSYGYTF

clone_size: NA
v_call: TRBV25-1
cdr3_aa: CASSLMGVNGYTF

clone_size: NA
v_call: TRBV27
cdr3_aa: CASSLSPASGSYEQYF

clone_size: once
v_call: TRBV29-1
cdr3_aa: CSVVSRANEKLFF

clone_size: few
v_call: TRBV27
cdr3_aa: CASRNLQGALGEAFF

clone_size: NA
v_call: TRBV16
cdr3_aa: CASSQSGHRYF

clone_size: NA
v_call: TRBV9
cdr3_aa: CASSVGPGELFF

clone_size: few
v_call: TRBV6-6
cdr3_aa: CASSYSERDYEQYF

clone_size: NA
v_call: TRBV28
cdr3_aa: CASTGGLENTIYF

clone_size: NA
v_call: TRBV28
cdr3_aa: CASSLGGAQTGELFF

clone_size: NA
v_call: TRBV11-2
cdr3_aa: CASSSYPEQYF

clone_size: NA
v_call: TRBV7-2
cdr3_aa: CASSLEAGALTGELFF

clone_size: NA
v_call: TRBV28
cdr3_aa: CASGSTGRGVTEAFF

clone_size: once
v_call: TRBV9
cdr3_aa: CASSRRDSTHEQYF

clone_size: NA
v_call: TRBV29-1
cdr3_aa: CSVERTGGRGYTF

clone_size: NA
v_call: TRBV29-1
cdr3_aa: CSVSDGNYGYTF

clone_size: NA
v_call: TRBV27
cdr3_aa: CASSLSGGTYNEQFF

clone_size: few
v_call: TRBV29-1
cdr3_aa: CSVEEGRNTEAFF

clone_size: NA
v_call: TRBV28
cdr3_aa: CASSLLWAGGYTF

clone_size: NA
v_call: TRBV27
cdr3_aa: CASSLSRYTGELFF

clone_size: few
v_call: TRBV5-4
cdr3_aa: CASSSAALNTEAFF

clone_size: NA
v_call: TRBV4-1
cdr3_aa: CASSQTGLAGEQFF

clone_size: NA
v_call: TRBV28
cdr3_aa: CASLAGPANEKLFF

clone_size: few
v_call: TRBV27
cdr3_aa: CASSLYTGKSTEAFF